The 15 T cell receptor beta chains reported below all come from one sample, sequenced in a study of cytomegalovirus exposure and HLA in healthy donors (dated by TCRdb to about 2017). The library relied on the immunoSEQ multiplex PCR assay. A mixture of 60 forward primers for TCR Vbeta segments and 13 reverse primers for TCR Jbeta segments was used in the multiplex PCR. TCRdb's version of the immuneACCESS table is confined to in-frame rearrangements and falls short of the full clone set. An unresolved V gene accounts for under half of the shortfall where checked; the remainder is of unknown origin. The sample table shows approximately 170,000 clones, and more than 60% are seen once. The biggest ten clones account for 7% of the sample. The specimen sequenced was PBMCs. All receptors come from a middle-aged woman in good health and CMV-seropositive.

V is TRBV29-1 and J is TRBJ1-2; D gene unclear. The ends were cut back, 0 bases at V and 13 bases at J, with 9 bases in the middle. The CDR3 has 10 amino acids. CDR1 and CDR2 from the germline V gene are SQVTM and ANQGSEA. In DNA, the CDR3 is TGCAGCGTTGAAGATAATAGAGTCACCTTC. This sequence encodes CSVEDNRVTF.

V gene TRBV9 combines with J gene TRBJ1-2; D ambiguous. The CDR3 runs to 13 residues. The V and J ends lost 0 bases and 3 bases respectively, with 6 bases between them. CDR1 is SGDLS, CDR2 YYNGEE, per germline. The DNA of the CDR3 is TGTGCCAGCAGCGTAGGAACGGACTATGGCTACACCTTC. As protein: CASSVGTDYGYTF.

This sequence joins TRBV5-1 and TRBJ1-2, with D maybe TRBD1 (5 bases). Germline V gene data show CDR1 as SGHRS and CDR2 as YFSETQ. The CDR3 loop spans 15 amino acids. Trimming removed 1 base at V and 0 bases at J, with 10 bases between. Here the CDR3 reads CASSLTTEANYGYTF. In DNA form, the CDR3 reads TGCGCCAGCAGCTTGACGACAGAAGCTAACTATGGCTACACCTTC. Filled out from reference TRBV5-1 and TRBJ1-2, the complete variable domain reads KAGVTQTPRYLIKTRGQQVTLSCSPISGHRSVSWYQQTPGQGLQFLFEYFSETQRNKGNFPGRFSGRQFSNSRSEMNVSTLELGDSALYLCASSLTTEANYGYTFGSGTRLTVV.

The J gene is TRBJ2-3, the V gene TRBV7-3; 9 bases agree with TRBD2. With V trimmed by 5 bases and J by 6 bases, 9 bases remained unmatched. Germline V gives CDR1 SGHTA, CDR2 FQGTGA. This CDR3 is 15 amino acids long. The CDR3 sequence is CASSPAGGRSDTQYF. CDR3 bases: TGTGCCAGCAGCCCCGCGGGGGGGAGGAGCGATACGCAGTATTTT.

The CDR3 sequence is CASSRERYDRAFF. CDR3 coding DNA: TGTGCCAGCAGCCGAGAGCGTTATGATCGGGCTTTCTTT. The rearrangement joins TRBV11-1 to TRBJ1-1; D not resolved. This CDR3 has 13 residues. Germline V gene sequence: CDR1 SGHAT, CDR2 FQDESV (reference sequence). Trimming shortened V by 5 bases and J by 11 bases, and 18 bases separated the two germline ends.

The rearrangement uses TRBV5-1 and TRBJ1-6; no firm D call. The CDR3 runs to 16 residues. V gave up 4 bases and J gave up 8 bases, with 19 bases separating them. Germline assignment: CDR1 SGHRS and CDR2 YFSETQ. The DNA of the CDR3 is TGCGCCAGCAGCCCCGGTCCCGCTTGGAGGGATTCACCCCTCCACTTT. Protein product: CASSPGPAWRDSPLHF.

The chain recombines TRBV9 with TRBJ2-7; 13 bases align to TRBD2. Losses at the gene ends were 4 bases for V and 5 bases for J; bases not matched to a gene: 6. CDR1 and CDR2 from the germline V gene are SGDLS and YYNGEE. The CDR3 runs 15 residues. CDR3 in amino acids: CASSLGTSGDNEQYF. CDR3 nucleotides: TGTGCCAGCAGCCTAGGGACTAGCGGGGATAACGAGCAGTACTTC. Together with reference TRBV9 and TRBJ2-7, the CDR3 gives the full variable domain: DSGVTQTPKHLITATGQRVTLRCSPRSGDLSVYWYQQSLDQGLQFLIQYYNGEERAKGNILERFSAQQFPDLHSELNLSSLELGDSALYFCASSLGTSGDNEQYFGPGTRLTVT.

The chain has TRBV19 and TRBJ2-1; the match to TRBD2 covers 12 bases. With V trimmed by 2 bases and J by 7 bases, 6 bases remained unmatched. The CDR3 loop spans 16 amino acids. In germline, CDR1 is LNHDA, CDR2 SQIVND (reference sequence). The DNA of the CDR3 is TGTGCCAGTAGTATAAACCTAGCGGGGGGGAAAAATGAGCAGTTCTTC. Protein product: CASSINLAGGKNEQFF.

V usage is TRBV2 and J usage is TRBJ2-3, with TRBD2 matching over 8 bases. V shed 6 bases and J 4 bases; nucleotides not matched to a gene: 6. The germline CDR1 and CDR2 sequences are SNHLY and FYNNEI. There are 14 residues in the CDR3. The CDR3, as DNA: TGTGCCAGCAGGAGGCTAGCGGGTTCAGATACGCAGTATTTT. It is translated as CASRRLAGSDTQYF.

This rearrangement joins TRBV2 to TRBJ1-2, with unresolved D. From germline, CDR1 is SNHLY and CDR2 FYNNEI. The CDR3 spans 11 residues. V shed 2 bases and J shed 10 bases, with 8 bases lying between them. DNA of the CDR3: TGTGCCAGCAGTGAACCCTCTTTCTACACCTTC. Encoded protein: CASSEPSFYTF.

The J gene is TRBJ1-6, the V gene TRBV9; 7 positions agree with TRBD1. The germline V gene has CDR1 SGDLS and CDR2 YYNGEE. V dropped 4 bases and J dropped 10; count of bases not matched to a gene: 8. CDR3 length: 14 residues. CDR3 region: CASSTGQVGSPLHF. The CDR3, as DNA: TGTGCCAGCAGCACCGGACAGGTTGGGTCACCCCTCCACTTT.

The chain joins TRBV18 to TRBJ2-7; D uncertain. Trimming stripped 2 bases from V and 4 bases from J, with 9 bases between. The V gene's germline CDR1 is KGHSH and CDR2 LQKENI. The CDR3 runs 13 residues. The CDR3 spells CASSPNRAYEQYF. For the CDR3, the DNA is TGTGCCAGCTCACCAAACAGAGCTTACGAGCAGTACTTC.

In this sample, this clone turned up once. This chain uses TRBV7-9 with TRBJ1-1; weak D call: TRBD1 (5 bases). V was trimmed by 2 bases and J by 6 bases, leaving 10 bases between them. Per germline, CDR1 SEHNR and CDR2 FQNEAQ (reference sequence). CDR3 length: 13 amino acids. The DNA of the CDR3 is TGTGCCAGCAGCTTAATTTCGGGGGCTGAAGCTTTCTTT. Translated: CASSLISGAEAFF.

This chain links TRBV18 with TRBJ2-3; D is unresolved. This CDR3 contains 13 residues. Trimming left V 2 bases short and J 2 bases short, with 5 bases between. CDR1 is KGHSH, CDR2 LQKENI, per germline. CDR3 region: CASSPSNTDTQYF. In nucleotides, the CDR3 is TGTGCCAGCTCACCATCTAACACAGATACGCAGTATTTT.

The chain is built from TRBV6-5 and TRBJ2-7; maybe TRBD1 (5 bases). This CDR3 is built from 15 residues. Germline CDR1 and CDR2: MNHEY and SVGAGI. The V and J ends lost 0 bases and 2 bases respectively, with 11 bases between them. CDR3 in amino acids: CASSYSQGTAYEQYF. CDR3 in DNA: TGTGCCAGCAGTTACTCGCAGGGAACGGCCTACGAGCAGTACTTC.